The clone carrying this T cell receptor (beta chain) was seen only a few times. Its antigen is as yet unknown. The data belong to a study of cytomegalovirus exposure and HLA in healthy donors. Findings and limits, study-wide: Many donors shared some public TCRs, even though most TCR sequences were rare.

Generated by immunoSEQ multiplex PCR, the TCRdb table keeps only in-frame clones and is missing some. The sample lists 250,000 to 400,000 clones, about nine tenths seen once, with approximately 1.1% in the top ten. Per germline, CDR1 MNHEY and CDR2 SVGAGI. V was shortened by 6 bases and J by 2 bases, with 11 bases between the two germline ends. The CDR3 loop spans 13 amino acids. V is TRBV6-5 and J is TRBJ2-7, with D unresolved. The sequenced sample was PBMCs. The TCR sequence derives from a woman between 25 and 40 years old in good health and CMV-seropositive. The CDR3: CASREAGAYEQYF. The CDR3 DNA reads TGTGCCAGCAGAGAGGCAGGCGCCTACGAGCAGTACTTC.